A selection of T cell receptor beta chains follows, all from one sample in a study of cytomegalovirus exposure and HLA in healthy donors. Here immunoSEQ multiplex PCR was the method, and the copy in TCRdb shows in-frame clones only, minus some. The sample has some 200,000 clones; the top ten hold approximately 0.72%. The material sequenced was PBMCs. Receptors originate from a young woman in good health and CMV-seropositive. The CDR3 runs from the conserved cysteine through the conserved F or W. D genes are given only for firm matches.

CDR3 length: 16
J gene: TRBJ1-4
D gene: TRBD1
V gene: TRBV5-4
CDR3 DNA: TGTGCCAGCAGCTTGTTCCAAGGACAGGGGTATGAAAAACTGTTTTTT
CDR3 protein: CASSLFQGQGYEKLFF

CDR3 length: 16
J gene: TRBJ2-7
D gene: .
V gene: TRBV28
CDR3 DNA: TGTGCCAGCAGTCCCACCCCCCCGAGGCAACACTACGAGCAGTACTTC
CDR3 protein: CASSPTPPRQHYEQYF

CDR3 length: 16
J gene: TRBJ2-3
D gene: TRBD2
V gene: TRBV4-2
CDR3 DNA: TGTGCCAGCAGCCAAGATTTTGCGGGGGGTGCAGATACGCAGTATTTT
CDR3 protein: CASSQDFAGGADTQYF

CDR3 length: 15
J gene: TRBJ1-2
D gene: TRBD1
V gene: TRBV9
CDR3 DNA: TGTGCCAGCAGCGTATGGACAGGGGATAACTATGGCTACACCTTC
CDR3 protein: CASSVWTGDNYGYTF

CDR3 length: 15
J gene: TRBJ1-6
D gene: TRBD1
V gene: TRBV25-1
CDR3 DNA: TGTGCCAGCAGTGAAAGGGGACAGGCCTATTCACCCCTCCACTTT
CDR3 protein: CASSERGQAYSPLHF

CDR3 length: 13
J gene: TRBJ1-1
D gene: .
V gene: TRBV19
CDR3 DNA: TGTGCCCGAAGGGGGAGTCCACCGACTGAAGCTTTCTTT
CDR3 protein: CARRGSPPTEAFF

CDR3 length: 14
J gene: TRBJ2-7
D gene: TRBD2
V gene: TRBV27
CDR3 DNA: TGTGCCAGCAGGCTAGCGGGGGGGGCCTACGAGCAGTACTTC
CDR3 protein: CASRLAGGAYEQYF

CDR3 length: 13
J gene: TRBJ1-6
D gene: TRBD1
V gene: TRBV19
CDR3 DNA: TGTGCCAGCACCGGGACAGGGAATTCACCCCTCCACTTT
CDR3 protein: CASTGTGNSPLHF

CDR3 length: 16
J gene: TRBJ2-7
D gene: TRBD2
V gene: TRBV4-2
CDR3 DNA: TGTGCCAGCAGCTCCAGGACTAGTTCAGGGTCCTACGAGCAGTACTTC
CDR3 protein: CASSSRTSSGSYEQYF

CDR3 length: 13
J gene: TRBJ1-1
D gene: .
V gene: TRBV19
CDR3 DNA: TGTGCCAGTAGTATAGGAGGCGGGGGTGAAGCTTTCTTT
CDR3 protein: CASSIGGGGEAFF

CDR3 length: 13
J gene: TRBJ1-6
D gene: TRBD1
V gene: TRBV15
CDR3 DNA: TGTGCCACTATGGACAGGGTCGGTTCACCCCTCCACTTT
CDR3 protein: CATMDRVGSPLHF

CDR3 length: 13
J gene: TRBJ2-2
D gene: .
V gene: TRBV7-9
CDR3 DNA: TGTGCCAGCAGCCCAGGGTACCCCGGGGAGCTGTTTTTT
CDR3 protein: CASSPGYPGELFF

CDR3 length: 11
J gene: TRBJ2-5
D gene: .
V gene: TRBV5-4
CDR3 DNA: TGTGCCAGCAGCTATGAGGAGACCCAGTACTTC
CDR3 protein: CASSYEETQYF

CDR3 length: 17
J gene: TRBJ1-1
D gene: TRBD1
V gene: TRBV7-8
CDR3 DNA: TGTGCCAGCAGCCTCCGGGACAGGGGGGTGGGCAACACTGAAGCTTTCTTT
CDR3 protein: CASSLRDRGVGNTEAFF

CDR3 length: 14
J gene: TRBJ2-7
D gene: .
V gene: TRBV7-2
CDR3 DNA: TGTGCCAGCAGCTTAGCGTTCAGGCCCCACGAGCAGTACTTC
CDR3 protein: CASSLAFRPHEQYF

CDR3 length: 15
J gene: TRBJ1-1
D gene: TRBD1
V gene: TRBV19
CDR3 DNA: TGTGCCAGTAGTGCCTACAGGGGGCTGAACACTGAAGCTTTCTTT
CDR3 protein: CASSAYRGLNTEAFF